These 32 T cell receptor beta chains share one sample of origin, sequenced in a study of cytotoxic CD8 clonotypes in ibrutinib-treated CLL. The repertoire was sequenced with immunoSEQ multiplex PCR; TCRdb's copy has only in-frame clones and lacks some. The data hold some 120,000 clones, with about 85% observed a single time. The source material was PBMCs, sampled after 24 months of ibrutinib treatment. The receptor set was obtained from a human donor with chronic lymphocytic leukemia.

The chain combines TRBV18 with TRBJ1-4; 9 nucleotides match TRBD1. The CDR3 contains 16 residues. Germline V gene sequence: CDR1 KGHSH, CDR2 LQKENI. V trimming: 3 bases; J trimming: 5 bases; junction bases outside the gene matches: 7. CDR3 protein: CASSPKGQGRNEKLFF. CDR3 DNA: TGTGCCAGCTCACCGAAGGGACAGGGCAGAAATGAAAAACTGTTTTTT. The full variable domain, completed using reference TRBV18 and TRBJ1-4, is NAGVMQNPRHLVRRRGQEARLRCSPMKGHSHVYWYRQLPEEGLKFMVYLQKENIIDESGMPKERFSAEFPKEGPSILRIQQVVRGDSAAYFCASSPKGQGRNEKLFFGSGTQLSVL.

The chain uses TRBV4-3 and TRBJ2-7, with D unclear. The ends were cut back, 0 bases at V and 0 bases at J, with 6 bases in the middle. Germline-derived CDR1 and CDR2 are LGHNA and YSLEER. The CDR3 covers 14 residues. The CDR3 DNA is TGCGCCAGCAGCCAAGAGGCCTCCTCCTACGAGCAGTACTTC. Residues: CASSQEASSYEQYF.

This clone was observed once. This CDR3 is CASSQSDGYTF. CDR3 nucleotides: TGCGCCAGCAGTCAATCTGACGGCTACACCTTC. The chain joins TRBV23-1 to TRBJ1-2; D not resolved. TRBV23-1 is an open reading frame, and its role is uncertain. V was trimmed by 0 bases and J by 8 bases, leaving 4 bases between them. CDR3 length equals 11 residues.

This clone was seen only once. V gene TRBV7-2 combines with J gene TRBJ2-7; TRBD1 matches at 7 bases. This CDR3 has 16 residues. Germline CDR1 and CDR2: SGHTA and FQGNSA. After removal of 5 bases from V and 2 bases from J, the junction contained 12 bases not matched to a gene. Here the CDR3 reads CASSPGQVQSPYEQYF. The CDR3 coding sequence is TGTGCCAGCAGCCCCGGACAGGTCCAGTCCCCCTACGAGCAGTACTTC. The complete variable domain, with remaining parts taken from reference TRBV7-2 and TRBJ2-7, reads GAGVSQSPSNKVTEKGKDVELRCDPISGHTALYWYRQSLGQGLEFLIYFQGNSAPDKSGLPSDRFSAERTGGSVSTLTIQRTQQEDSAVYLCASSPGQVQSPYEQYFGPGTRLTVT.

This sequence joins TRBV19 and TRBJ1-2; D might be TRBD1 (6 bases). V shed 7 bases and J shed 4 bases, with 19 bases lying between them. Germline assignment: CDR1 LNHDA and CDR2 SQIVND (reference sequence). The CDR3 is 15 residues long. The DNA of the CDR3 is TGTGCCAGTACCCTAGGCCGGGGGGCTATCTATGGCTACACCTTC. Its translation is CASTLGRGAIYGYTF. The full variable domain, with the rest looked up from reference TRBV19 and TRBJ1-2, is DGGITQSPKYLFRKEGQNVTLSCEQNLNHDAMYWYRQDPGQGLRLIYYSQIVNDFQKGDIAEGYSVSREKKESFPLTVTSAQKNPTAFYLCASTLGRGAIYGYTFGSGTRLTVV.

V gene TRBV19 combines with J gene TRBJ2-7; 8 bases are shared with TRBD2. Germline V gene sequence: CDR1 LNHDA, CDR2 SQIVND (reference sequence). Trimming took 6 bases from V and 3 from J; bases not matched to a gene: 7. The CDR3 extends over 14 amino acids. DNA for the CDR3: TGTGCCAGTAGCCGACTAGCGAGCGACTACGAGCAGTACTTC. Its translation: CASSRLASDYEQYF.

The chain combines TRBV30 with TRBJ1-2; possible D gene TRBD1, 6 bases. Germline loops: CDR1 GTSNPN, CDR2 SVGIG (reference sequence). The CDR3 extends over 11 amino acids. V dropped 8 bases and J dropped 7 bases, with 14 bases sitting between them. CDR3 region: CADETGLGYTF. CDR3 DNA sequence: TGTGCCGACGAGACAGGACTTGGCTACACCTTC.

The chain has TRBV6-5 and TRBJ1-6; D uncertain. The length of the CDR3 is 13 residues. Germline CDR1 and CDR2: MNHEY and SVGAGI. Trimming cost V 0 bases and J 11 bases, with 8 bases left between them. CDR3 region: CASSYSPHTPLHF. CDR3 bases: TGTGCCAGCAGTTACTCCCCCCATACACCCCTCCACTTT.

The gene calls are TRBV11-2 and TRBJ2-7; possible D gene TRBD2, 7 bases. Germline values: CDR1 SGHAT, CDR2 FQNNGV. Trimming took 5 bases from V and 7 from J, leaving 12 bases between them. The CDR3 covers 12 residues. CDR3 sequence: CASSRGGVEQYF. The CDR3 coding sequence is TGTGCCAGCAGCCGAGGGGGGGTGGAGCAGTACTTC.

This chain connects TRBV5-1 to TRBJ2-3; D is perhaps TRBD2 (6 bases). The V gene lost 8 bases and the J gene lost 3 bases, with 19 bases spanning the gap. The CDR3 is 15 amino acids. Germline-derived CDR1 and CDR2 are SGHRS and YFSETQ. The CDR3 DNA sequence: TGCGCCAGTACAGCGGAGGGGCGATCTACAGATACGCAGTATTTT. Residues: CASTAEGRSTDTQYF.

This chain's CDR3 is CASSLTVAGAGSSYEQYF. The CDR3, as DNA: TGTGCCAGCAGCTTAACGGTAGCGGGGGCCGGGTCTTCCTACGAGCAGTACTTC. The V gene is TRBV7-6, the J gene TRBJ2-7; 9 nucleotides agree with TRBD2. The V and J ends lost 2 bases and 1 base, in that order; junction bases with no gene match: 12. The CDR3 loop spans 18 amino acids. Germline V CDR1 and CDR2: SGHVS, FNYEAQ.

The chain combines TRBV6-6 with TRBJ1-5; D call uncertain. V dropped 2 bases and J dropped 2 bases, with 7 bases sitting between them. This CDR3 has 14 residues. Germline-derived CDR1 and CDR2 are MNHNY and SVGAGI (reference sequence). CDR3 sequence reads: CASSYISGNQPQHF. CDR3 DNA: TGTGCCAGCAGTTACATTTCGGGCAATCAGCCCCAGCATTTT.

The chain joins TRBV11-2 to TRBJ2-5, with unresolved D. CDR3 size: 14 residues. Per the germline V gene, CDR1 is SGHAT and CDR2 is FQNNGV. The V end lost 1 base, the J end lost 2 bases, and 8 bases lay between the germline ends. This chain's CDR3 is CASSLVGWQETQYF. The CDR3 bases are TGTGCCAGCAGCTTAGTGGGCTGGCAAGAGACCCAGTACTTC.

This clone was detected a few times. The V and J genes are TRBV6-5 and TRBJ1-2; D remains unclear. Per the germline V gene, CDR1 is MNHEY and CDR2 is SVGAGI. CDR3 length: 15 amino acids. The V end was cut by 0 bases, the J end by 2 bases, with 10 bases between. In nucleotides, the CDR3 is TGTGCCAGCAGTTACTCGCGAGCTAGGAACTATGGCTACACCTTC. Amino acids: CASSYSRARNYGYTF.

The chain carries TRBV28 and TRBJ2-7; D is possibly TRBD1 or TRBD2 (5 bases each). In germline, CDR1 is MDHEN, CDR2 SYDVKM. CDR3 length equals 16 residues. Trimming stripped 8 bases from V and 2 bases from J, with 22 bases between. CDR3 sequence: CASRSLGPGSPYEQYF. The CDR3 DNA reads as TGTGCCAGCCGCAGTTTAGGTCCAGGGAGCCCCTACGAGCAGTACTTC.

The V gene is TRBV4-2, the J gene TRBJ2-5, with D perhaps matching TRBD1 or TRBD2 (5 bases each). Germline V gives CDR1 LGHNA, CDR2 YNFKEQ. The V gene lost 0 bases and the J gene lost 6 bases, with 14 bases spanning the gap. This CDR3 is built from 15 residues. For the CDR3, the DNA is TGTGCCAGCAGCCAAGATCTGGTAGGGGAGAAGACCCAGTACTTC. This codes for CASSQDLVGEKTQYF.

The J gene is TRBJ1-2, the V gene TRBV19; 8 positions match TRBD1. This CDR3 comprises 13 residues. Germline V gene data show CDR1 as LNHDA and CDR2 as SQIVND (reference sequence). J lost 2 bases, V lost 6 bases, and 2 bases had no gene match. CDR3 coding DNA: TGTGCCAGTAGACAGGGGGGAAACTATGGCTACACCTTC. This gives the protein CASRQGGNYGYTF. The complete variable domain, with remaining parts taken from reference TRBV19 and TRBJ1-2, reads DGGITQSPKYLFRKEGQNVTLSCEQNLNHDAMYWYRQDPGQGLRLIYYSQIVNDFQKGDIAEGYSVSREKKESFPLTVTSAQKNPTAFYLCASRQGGNYGYTFGSGTRLTVV.

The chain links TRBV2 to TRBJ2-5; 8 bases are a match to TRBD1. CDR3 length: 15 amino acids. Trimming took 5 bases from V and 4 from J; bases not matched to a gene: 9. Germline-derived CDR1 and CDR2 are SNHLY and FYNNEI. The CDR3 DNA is TGTGCCAGCAGTCGGACGGACAGGGAAGGAGAGACCCAGTACTTC. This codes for CASSRTDREGETQYF.

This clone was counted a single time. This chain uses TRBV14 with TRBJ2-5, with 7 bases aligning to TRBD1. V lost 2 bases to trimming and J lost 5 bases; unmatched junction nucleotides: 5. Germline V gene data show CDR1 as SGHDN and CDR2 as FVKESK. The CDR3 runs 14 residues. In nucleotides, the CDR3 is TGTGCCAGCAGCCAATACAGGGGTTACGAGACCCAGTACTTC. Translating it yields CASSQYRGYETQYF.

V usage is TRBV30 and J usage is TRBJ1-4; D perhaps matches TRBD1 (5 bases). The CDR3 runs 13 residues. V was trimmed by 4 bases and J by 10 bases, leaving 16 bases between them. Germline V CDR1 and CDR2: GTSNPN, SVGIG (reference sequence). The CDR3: CAWKKGVDGKLFF. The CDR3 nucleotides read TGTGCCTGGAAAAAAGGGGTAGACGGAAAACTGTTTTTT.

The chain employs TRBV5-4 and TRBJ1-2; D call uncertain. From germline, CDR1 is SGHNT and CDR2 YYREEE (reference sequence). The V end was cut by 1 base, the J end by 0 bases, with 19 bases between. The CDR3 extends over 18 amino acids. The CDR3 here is CASSLLGIEAGANYGYTF. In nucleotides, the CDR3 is TGTGCCAGCAGCTTGTTGGGCATTGAGGCAGGAGCTAACTATGGCTACACCTTC.

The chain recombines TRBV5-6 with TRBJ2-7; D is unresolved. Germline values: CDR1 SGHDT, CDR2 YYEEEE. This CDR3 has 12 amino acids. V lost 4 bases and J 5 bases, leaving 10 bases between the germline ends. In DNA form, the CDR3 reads TGTGCCAGCAGCCAATCCGCGGACGAGCAGTACTTC. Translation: CASSQSADEQYF.

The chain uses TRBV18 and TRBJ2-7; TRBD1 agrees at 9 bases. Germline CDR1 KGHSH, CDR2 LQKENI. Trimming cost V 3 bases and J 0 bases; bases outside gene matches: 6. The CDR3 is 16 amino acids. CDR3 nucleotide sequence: TGTGCCAGCTCACCGGAGTACAGGGGGCTCTCCTACGAGCAGTACTTC. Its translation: CASSPEYRGLSYEQYF. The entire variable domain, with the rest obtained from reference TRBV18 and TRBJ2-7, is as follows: NAGVMQNPRHLVRRRGQEARLRCSPMKGHSHVYWYRQLPEEGLKFMVYLQKENIIDESGMPKERFSAEFPKEGPSILRIQQVVRGDSAAYFCASSPEYRGLSYEQYFGPGTRLTVT.

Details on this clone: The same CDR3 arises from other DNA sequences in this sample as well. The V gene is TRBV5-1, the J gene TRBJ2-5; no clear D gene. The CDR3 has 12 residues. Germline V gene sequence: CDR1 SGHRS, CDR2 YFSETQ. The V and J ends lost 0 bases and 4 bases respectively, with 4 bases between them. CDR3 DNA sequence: TGCGCCAGCAGCTTGGAGTCAGAGACCCAGTACTTC. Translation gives CASSLESETQYF.

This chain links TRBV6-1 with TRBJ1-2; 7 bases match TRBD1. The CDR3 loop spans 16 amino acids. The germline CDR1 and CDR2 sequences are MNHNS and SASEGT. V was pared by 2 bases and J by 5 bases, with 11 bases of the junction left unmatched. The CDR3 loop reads CASSERRGTDRYGYTF. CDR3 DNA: TGTGCCAGCAGTGAAAGGCGCGGGACAGATAGATATGGCTACACCTTC.

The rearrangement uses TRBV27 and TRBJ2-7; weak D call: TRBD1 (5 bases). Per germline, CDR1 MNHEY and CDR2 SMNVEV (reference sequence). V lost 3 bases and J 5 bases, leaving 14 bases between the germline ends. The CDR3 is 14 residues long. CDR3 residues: CASSFNQGRDEQYF. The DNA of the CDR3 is TGTGCCAGCAGTTTTAATCAGGGTCGAGACGAGCAGTACTTC.

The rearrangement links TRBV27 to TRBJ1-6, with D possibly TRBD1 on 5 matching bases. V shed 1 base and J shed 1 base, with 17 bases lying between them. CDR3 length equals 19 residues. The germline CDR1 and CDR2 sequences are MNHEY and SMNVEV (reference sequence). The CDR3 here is CASSLFQGNSRSYNSPLHF. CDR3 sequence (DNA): TGTGCCAGCAGTTTATTCCAGGGAAACTCGAGATCCTATAATTCACCCCTCCACTTT.

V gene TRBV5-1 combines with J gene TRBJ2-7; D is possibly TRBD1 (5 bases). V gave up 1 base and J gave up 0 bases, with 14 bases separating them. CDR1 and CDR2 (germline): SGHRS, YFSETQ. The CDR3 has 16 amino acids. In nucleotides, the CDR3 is TGCGCCAGCAGCTTGCAGGGCAGGCAAAGCTCCTACGAGCAGTACTTC. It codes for CASSLQGRQSSYEQYF.

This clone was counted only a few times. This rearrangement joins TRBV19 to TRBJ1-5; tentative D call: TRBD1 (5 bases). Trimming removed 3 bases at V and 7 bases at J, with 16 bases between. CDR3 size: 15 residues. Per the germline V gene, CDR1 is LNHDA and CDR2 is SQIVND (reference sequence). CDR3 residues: CASSIPGRGGQPQHF. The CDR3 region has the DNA TGTGCCAGTAGTATTCCAGGGAGGGGCGGCCAGCCCCAGCATTTT.

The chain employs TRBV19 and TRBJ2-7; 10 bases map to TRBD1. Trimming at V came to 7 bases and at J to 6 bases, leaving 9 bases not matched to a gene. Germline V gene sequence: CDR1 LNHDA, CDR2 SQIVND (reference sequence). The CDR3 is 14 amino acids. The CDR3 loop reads CASNPGQGLGEQYF. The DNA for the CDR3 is TGTGCCAGTAATCCGGGACAGGGGTTGGGCGAGCAGTACTTC.

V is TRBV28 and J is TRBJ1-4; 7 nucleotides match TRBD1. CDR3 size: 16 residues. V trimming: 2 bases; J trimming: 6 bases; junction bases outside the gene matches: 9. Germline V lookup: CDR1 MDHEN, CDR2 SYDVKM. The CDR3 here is CASSLMEGARHEKLFF. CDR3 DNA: TGTGCCAGCAGTTTAATGGAGGGGGCGCGGCATGAAAAACTGTTTTTT.

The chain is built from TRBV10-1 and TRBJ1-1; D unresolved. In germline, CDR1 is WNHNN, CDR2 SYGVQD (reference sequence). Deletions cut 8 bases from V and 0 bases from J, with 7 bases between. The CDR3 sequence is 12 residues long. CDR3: CASESMNTEAFF. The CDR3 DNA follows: TGCGCCAGCGAGAGCATGAACACTGAAGCTTTCTTT.